This section outlines one T cell receptor (beta chain) sequence together with its context. Its antigen remains unknown. The assay was immunoSEQ multiplex PCR, and TCRdb's table has in-frame clones only and misses some. Of some 22,000 clones in the sample, 74% are singletons; the top ten hold around a fifth. Each patient's relapse followed autologous stem cell transplantation, and brentuximab vedotin exposure varied. This CDR3 contains 16 residues. Trimming shortened V by 1 base and J by 4 bases, and 14 bases separated the two germline ends. Germline CDR1 reads MNHEY; CDR2 reads SMNVEV (reference sequence). The sample originates from a study of PD-1 blockade in classical Hodgkin lymphoma. Study-level background: It was nivolumab at 3 mg/kg, given intravenously every 2 weeks, that patients received. Study-level points and caveats: Partial responders and progressors had significantly lower baseline TCR diversity. CD8+ TCR diversity did not rise significantly by C4D1, unlike CD4+.

Sequencing used peripheral blood mononuclear cells (PBMCs), obtained at baseline. V usage is TRBV27 and J usage is TRBJ1-5; no clear D. This sequence was found in a human donor with classical Hodgkin lymphoma. This chain's CDR3 is CASSLLGQARNQPQHF. In nucleotides, the CDR3 is TGTGCCAGCAGTTTATTAGGCCAGGCTAGGAATCAGCCCCAGCATTTT.